This T cell receptor (beta chain) was identified in a study of blood T cell repertoires in COVID-19. Germline V gene sequence: CDR1 SGDLS, CDR2 YYNGEE. The V and J ends lost 7 bases and 4 bases respectively, with 15 bases between them. The CDR3 loop spans 14 amino acids. The method was immunoSEQ multiplex PCR; TCRdb's version includes in-frame clones alone and lacks a portion of them. This sample has some 150,000 clones, with roughly nine tenths found just once. This chain connects TRBV9 to TRBJ2-1, with D uncertain. The source material was peripheral blood. This TCR was recovered from a woman aged 55-69 years with COVID-19, enrolled during active disease. Here the CDR3 DNA reads TGTGCCAGCTCCTCTACGATCGGGTACAATGAGCAGTTCTTC. Protein: CASSSTIGYNEQFF.